The rows below give T cell receptor beta chains drawn from one sample of a study of beta chain bispecific antibodies for T cell cancers. TCRdb redid the calling of the 5' RACE reads with MiXCR, one entry per CDR3 protein. The sample contains tens of thousands of distinct CDR3 sequences, about 2% of which appear only once. Antigens of these TCRs are unknown. The material was healthy donor T cells cultured with leukemia cells, obtained from a culture containing a bispecific antibody targeting TCR Vbeta12. These receptor sequences come from a human donor in good health. Some clones in this sample may be carry-over from other donors' samples. CDR3s include the opening cysteine and the closing phenylalanine or tryptophan. Each record gives: V gene, clone size, D gene, J gene, CDR3 length, CDR3 DNA, CDR3 protein. D genes are given only for firm matches. Size values are once, few and many counts, or a class for expanded clones, and some rows have none.

V: TRBV19
size: few
D: -
J: TRBJ1-1
length: 15
DNA: TGTGCCAGTAGTATAACTTCGCAGGGGAACACTGAAGCTTTCTTT
CDR3: CASSITSQGNTEAFF

V: TRBV27
size: many
D: -
J: TRBJ1-2
length: 15
DNA: TGTGCCAGCAGTTTATCGGGGGGGGAAAGCTATGGCTACACCTTC
CDR3: CASSLSGGESYGYTF

V: TRBV4-2
size: many
D: -
J: TRBJ2-4
length: 19
DNA: TGTGCCAGCAGCCAAGGGGAGGCGACAGGCTCCATAGCCAAAAACATTCAGTACTTC
CDR3: CASSQGEATGSIAKNIQYF

V: TRBV5-1
size: many
D: -
J: TRBJ2-5
length: 15
DNA: TGCGCCAGCAGCGGGGGGACTCACCTGGGAGAGACCCAGTACTTC
CDR3: CASSGGTHLGETQYF

V: TRBV11-2
size: few
D: -
J: TRBJ2-5
length: 12
DNA: TGTGCCAGCAGCCTTAACCAAGAGACCCAGTACTTC
CDR3: CASSLNQETQYF

V: TRBV20-1
size: many
D: TRBD2
J: TRBJ2-5
length: 17
DNA: TGCAGTGCTCCCGGGACTAGCGGGGGGCTGATGGGGGAGACCCAGTACTTC
CDR3: CSAPGTSGGLMGETQYF

V: TRBV30
size: many
D: -
J: TRBJ1-2
length: 14
DNA: TGTGCCTGGAGTGTACTCTTGGGGGTTGATGGCTACACCTTC
CDR3: CAWSVLLGVDGYTF

V: TRBV27
size: many
D: TRBD1
J: TRBJ1-5
length: 15
DNA: TGTGCCAGCAGTTTAGGGACAGGGGGTCATCAGCCCCAGCATTTT
CDR3: CASSLGTGGHQPQHF

V: TRBV7-9
size: many
D: -
J: TRBJ2-4
length: 16
DNA: TGTGCCAGCAGCTTAGGGCGGGAACTAGCCAAAAACATTCAGTACTTC
CDR3: CASSLGRELAKNIQYF

V: TRBV6-5
size: many
D: -
J: TRBJ1-5
length: 16
DNA: TGTGCCAGCAGTACATCAGGGTTACCTAGCAATCAGCCCCAGCATTTT
CDR3: CASSTSGLPSNQPQHF

V: TRBV9
size: medium-sized
D: TRBD1
J: TRBJ2-1
length: 18
DNA: TGTGCCAGCAGCGTCCTTGACAGGGGTCGAAGCTCCTACAATGAGCAGTTCTTC
CDR3: CASSVLDRGRSSYNEQFF

V: TRBV29-1
size: many
D: -
J: TRBJ2-7
length: 13
DNA: TGCAGCGGACAGGACGGAATGGGAGAAGAGCAGTACTTC
CDR3: CSGQDGMGEEQYF

V: TRBV7-6
size: many
D: -
J: TRBJ2-5
length: 15
DNA: TGTGCCAGCAGCTTCCAAGGGAACGACCAAGAGACCCAGTACTTC
CDR3: CASSFQGNDQETQYF

V: TRBV5-5
size: many
D: TRBD1
J: TRBJ2-7
length: 17
DNA: TGTGCCAGCAGCTACATCTTGGACAGGGTGGAAGGGGACGAGCAGTACTTC
CDR3: CASSYILDRVEGDEQYF

V: TRBV5-8
size: many
D: -
J: TRBJ1-1
length: 11
DNA: TGTGCCAGCAGCTTGGGGCTTGGGGCTTTCTTT
CDR3: CASSLGLGAFF

V: TRBV27
size: many
D: -
J: TRBJ2-2
length: 15
DNA: TGTGCCAGCAGTTACGGGGCTTTCGTTCAGGGGCAGCTGTTTTTT
CDR3: CASSYGAFVQGQLFF

V: TRBV7-9
size: -
D: TRBD1
J: TRBJ2-7
length: 14
DNA: TGTGCCAGCAGCCAAAGACAGGGATTACGCGAGCAGTACTTC
CDR3: CASSQRQGLREQYF

V: TRBV13
size: medium-sized
D: -
J: TRBJ2-7
length: 12
DNA: TGTGCCAGCACCACTCGGGGGCACGAGCAGTACTTC
CDR3: CASTTRGHEQYF

V: TRBV15
size: many
D: TRBD1
J: TRBJ1-4
length: 16
DNA: TGTGCCACCAGCGGACAATACAGGGGAAGACTTCGAAAACTGTTTTTT
CDR3: CATSGQYRGRLRKLFF

V: TRBV20-1
size: many
D: TRBD1
J: TRBJ1-1
length: 15
DNA: TGCAGTGCTAGGCGGCGGGACAGGGTTTCTCCGGGGGCTTTCTTT
CDR3: CSARRRDRVSPGAFF

V: TRBV5-1
size: many
D: TRBD1
J: TRBJ2-3
length: 15
DNA: TGCGCCAGCAGCTTGTTTACAGGGGGGACAGATACGCAGTATTTT
CDR3: CASSLFTGGTDTQYF